This record covers a single T cell receptor beta chain. Its antigen remains undetermined. The sample holds no much larger clone one base away, and base qualities are not on file. Amplification of TCR beta CDR3 regions was carried out from RNA transcripts. A first-round RT-PCR of the TCR CDR3 used the HTBI primer set with the Qiagen OneStep RT-PCR kit. Libraries were constructed in a second round of multiplex PCR, after which size selection and purification were carried out. The libraries were sequenced on an Illumina HiSeq2000 using paired-end 100 bp reads. In the source study's methods: Raw data were processed with SOAPnuke, discarding reads with adapters, uncalled bases, mean Phred below 15, or no exact constant-primer or identifier match. COPE v1.2.5 was used to merge high-quality paired reads, and clonotypes were defined as unique nucleotide sequences. Clonotypes were aligned to IMGT TRBV, TRBD and TRBJ reference segments using MiTCR v1.1. The analysis was restricted to V-J combinations with a frequency above 0.0001, which together covered 98% to 99.2% of the repertoires. A TCS score was defined as the ratio of F50 (clonal expansion) to E x V (chaos), with BLOSUM62-based TCRdist applied between CDR3 peptides within each V-J. Welch's t-statistics and random forest reduced roughly 540 V-J features to fewer than 15, which were used in a naive Bayes classifier (R e1071). The public reads were reanalyzed by TCRdb: fastp trimming at Q25, MiXCR alignment, in-frame beta chains only. Rows merge per CDR3 protein into single entries with the most common DNA and genes. For this entry, the V and J calls and clone size follow TCRdb and not the study's own pipeline. This sample is represented by 550,000 to 800,000 distinct CDR3 sequences; less than 20% of them were singletons. Under 8.5% of the sample is taken by the ten largest.

Stable Graves' hyperthyroidism was defined as no progression to ophthalmopathy during 18 months of follow-up. Hyperthyroidism patients were aged 18 to 65 years and newly diagnosed, with disease duration of less than 2 months. Any patient with an uncontrolled infection, another autoimmune disease, pregnancy or lactation was excluded. Diagnoses were established on the basis of clinical symptoms, serum thyroxine and TRAb, thyroid ultrasound, and orbital computed tomography. Ficoll-Paque density gradient centrifugation was used to isolate PBMCs from approximately 10 ml of fresh peripheral blood. Total RNA was extracted with Trizol reagent, and quality was checked on an Agilent 2100 Bioanalyzer. The CDR3 goes from the cysteine to the phenylalanine over 15 residues. CDR3 DNA only is kept here, 45 bases in frame from base 1. From the germline V gene (reference sequence), CDR1 is LGHDT and CDR2 is YNNKEL. Trimming takes 4 bases from V and 4 bases from J, and the germline ends sit 13 bases apart.

This entry belongs to a study of T cells in Graves' hyperthyroidism and ophthalmopathy (dated by TCRdb to between 2018 and 2020). The study in broad terms: Peripheral blood was sampled at the time of initial diagnosis, prior to any treatment. The 90 to 100 discovery patients were randomly split 7:3 into training and test sets. After blood sampling, hyperthyroidism patients were treated with methimazole at a starting dose of 30 mg daily, and ophthalmopathy patients were treated with high-dose intravenous methylprednisolone. Thyroid tissue and blood T-cell repertoires from more than five Graves' hyperthyroidism patients were also compared in the study. The paper reports TCR Vbeta CDR3 sequencing of 130 to 150 peripheral blood samples: 40 to 45 ophthalmopathy, about 75 hyperthyroidism and around 17 progressor patients. Prospective prediction of ophthalmopathy was tested in an independent validation cohort consisting of 18 hyperthyroidism patients and over 15 patients who later progressed to ophthalmopathy. A discovery cohort of roughly 96 patients, about 40 with Graves' ophthalmopathy and under 60 with stable Graves' hyperthyroidism, was used to find distinguishing TCR V-J signatures.

The study at large found these results: No statistical method was used to fix the sample size in advance, and group allocation was not hidden from the investigators. A model built on a 13 V-J signature distinguished ophthalmopathy from stable hyperthyroidism, reaching 87.88% sensitivity and around 82% specificity in cross-validation and 80%/75% in testing. Most expanded thyroid clonotypes (frequency above 0.001) were also detected in blood, suggesting blood repertoires may reflect thyroid immune responses. In validation, the model predicted progression to ophthalmopathy a median of 6.5 months before onset, with about 67% sensitivity and roughly 77% specificity.

The clonotype originates from a young man with Graves' hyperthyroidism. The chain was built from TRBV3-1 and TRBJ1-4, with no reliable assignment of the D segment. Sequencing was carried out using blood. For the CDR3, the sequence is CASSPHGRGNEKLFF. The bases read TGTGCCAGCAGCCCCCACGGTCGCGGTAATGAAAAACTGTTTTTT.